Following are 24 T cell receptor beta chains from one sample sequenced in a study of T-cell memory formation after mild COVID-19 (dated by TCRdb to 2020 to 2023). Preparation of the library involved 5' RACE. Instrument used: Illumina NovaSeq 6000. The raw public reads went through TCRdb reprocessing: fastp at Q25, MiXCR clone calling, in-frame beta chains kept. Rows with a matching CDR3 protein are joined into one entry that keeps the most common DNA and genes. Present in this sample are more than 100,000 distinct CDR3 sequences, around 15% of which were seen just once. Approximately 5.2% of the sample comes from the top ten. The sequencing sample was made of PBMCs or a T cell subset sorted from them (not recorded which). All receptors come from a man between 18 and 29 years old who had mild COVID-19 (a few samples of this study predate the infection). The sample titles of this study are shuffled in the database, so cell type and time point are left out; the donor was told from shared clones.

The rearrangement joins TRBV9 to TRBJ2-5; the D is unclear. The V end was cut by 0 bases, the J end by 2 bases, with 20 bases between. Germline CDR1 and CDR2: SGDLS and YYNGEE. There are 18 residues in the CDR3. CDR3 DNA: TGTGCCAGCAGCGTAGGAACGCGGCCAACCCCCCCACAAGAGACCCAGTACTTC. This encodes CASSVGTRPTPPQETQYF.

This clonotype was detected a few times. The CDR3 region has the DNA TGTGCCAGCAGTCCTTGCGAGCAGTACGTC. This gives the protein CASSPCEQYV. The rearrangement uses TRBV6-2 or TRBV6-3 and TRBJ2-7, with D uncertain. This CDR3 has 10 amino acids. CDR1 MNHEY and CDR2 SVGEGT come from the germline V gene. The germline V and J ends were trimmed by 5 bases and 6 bases, with 5 bases remaining between them.

V is TRBV11-2 and J is TRBJ2-2; D unresolved. The CDR3 sequence is 16 residues long. With 2 bases removed from V and 4 bases from J, the gap between germline ends came to 14 bases. The germline CDR1 and CDR2 sequences are SGHAT and FQNNGV. In DNA, the CDR3 is TGTGCCAGCAGCTTACTAAACCTTGGAGTCACCGGGGAGCTGTTTTTT. It encodes CASSLLNLGVTGELFF.

This clonotype has just a few counts. This chain connects TRBV7-9 to TRBJ2-5; the match to TRBD2 covers 11 bases. CDR1 and CDR2 (germline): SEHNR, FQNEAQ (reference sequence). The CDR3 sequence is 16 residues long. The ends lost 5 bases at V and 5 bases at J; junction bases unmatched: 10. CDR3 sequence reads: CASSPSSGGIYETQYF. As DNA, the CDR3 is TGTGCCAGCAGCCCCTCTAGCGGGGGGATCTATGAGACCCAGTACTTC.

This clonotype was detected a few times. This rearrangement joins TRBV6-2 or TRBV6-3 to TRBJ1-4; D is uncertain. V lost 7 bases, J lost 8 bases, and 20 bases lay in between. The germline V gene encodes CDR1 MNHEY and CDR2 SVGEGT. This CDR3 is built from 15 residues. The DNA of the CDR3 is TGTGCCAGCAACAGACCGGGAACCGGGAGAGAAAAACTGTTTTTT. Amino acid sequence: CASNRPGTGREKLFF.

The chain has TRBV5-1 and TRBJ2-7; the match to TRBD1 covers 9 bases. This CDR3 contains 15 residues. J lost 4 bases, V lost 4 bases, and 9 bases had no gene match. CDR1 and CDR2 from the germline V gene are SGHRS and YFSETQ. The chain's CDR3 is CASSLGTGPSYEQYF. CDR3 coding DNA: TGCGCCAGCAGCCTCGGGACAGGGCCCTCTTACGAGCAGTACTTC.

This clonotype has more than one count but fewer than ten. The chain couples TRBV10-3 to TRBJ2-1, with 7 nucleotides matching TRBD2. Losses at the gene ends were 5 bases for V and 4 bases for J; bases not matched to a gene: 17. Germline lookup yields CDR1 ENHRY and CDR2 SYGVKD. The CDR3 runs to 18 residues. CDR3 nucleotide sequence: TGTGCCATCAGTAACCCCCTCCTCGGGGGGTTAACATACAATGAGCAGTTCTTC. Protein sequence: CAISNPLLGGLTYNEQFF.

The J gene is TRBJ2-7, the V gene TRBV5-1, with TRBD1 matching 8 bases. The CDR3 is made up of 14 amino acids. After removal of 5 bases from V and 3 bases from J, the junction contained 7 bases not matched to a gene. Germline values: CDR1 SGHRS, CDR2 YFSETQ. The CDR3 loop reads CASRRGQGFYEQYF. Here the CDR3 DNA reads TGCGCCAGCAGACGAGGACAGGGTTTCTACGAGCAGTACTTC.

This clonotype has only a few counts. The chain carries TRBV3-1 and TRBJ2-2, with D possibly TRBD1 on 6 matching bases. Germline lookup yields CDR1 LGHDT and CDR2 YNNKEL (reference sequence). CDR3 size: 16 residues. The ends were cut back, 0 bases at V and 1 base at J, with 9 bases in the middle. Here the CDR3 DNA reads TGTGCCAGCAGCCAAGAGGGGGCGCGGAACACCGGGGAGCTGTTTTTT. Protein: CASSQEGARNTGELFF.

This clonotype was counted many times. One end of the junction fails to match germline, which may point to a read error. The V and J genes are TRBV7-7 and TRBJ2-3; 9 bases fit TRBD2. This CDR3 has 16 residues. Germline CDR1 SSHAT, CDR2 FNYEAQ (reference sequence). CDR3 coding DNA: TGTGCTAGCAGCCCGCGAGCGGGGGGATTCACAGATACGCAGTATTTT. Its protein product is CASSPRAGGFTDTQYF. The full variable domain, completed using reference TRBV7-7 and TRBJ2-3, is GAGVSQSPRYKVTKRGQDVTLRCDPISSHATLYWYQQALGQGPEFLTYFNYEAQPDKSGLPSDRFSAERPEGSISTLTIQRTEQRDSAMYRCASSPRAGGFTDTQYFGPGTRLTVL.

The chain combines TRBV10-3 with TRBJ1-1; weak D call: TRBD1 (5 bases). CDR1 and CDR2 from the germline V gene are ENHRY and SYGVKD. Deletions cut 10 bases from V and 0 bases from J, with 12 bases between. The CDR3 sequence is 13 residues long. CDR3 residues: CATHNRMNTEAFF. In DNA form, the CDR3 reads TGTGCCACCCACAACAGGATGAACACTGAAGCTTTCTTT.

This rearrangement joins TRBV19 to TRBJ2-1, with TRBD2 identical over 7 bases. The germline CDR1 and CDR2 sequences are LNHDA and SQIVND (reference sequence). The CDR3 sequence is 15 residues long. Trimming cost V 1 base and J 4 bases; bases outside gene matches: 4. CDR3 amino acids: CASSIADSGYNEQFF. CDR3 DNA: TGTGCCAGTAGTATAGCTGATAGCGGGTACAATGAGCAGTTCTTC. Variable domain in full (rest from reference TRBV19 and TRBJ2-1): DGGITQSPKYLFRKEGQNVTLSCEQNLNHDAMYWYRQDPGQGLRLIYYSQIVNDFQKGDIAEGYSVSREKKESFPLTVTSAQKNPTAFYLCASSIADSGYNEQFFGPGTRLTVL.

This clonotype was counted a few times. The chain recombines TRBV10-3 with TRBJ2-7; the match to TRBD1 covers 8 bases. The CDR3 consists of 13 residues. The ends lost 7 bases at V and 2 bases at J; junction bases unmatched: 4. The germline V gene has CDR1 ENHRY and CDR2 SYGVKD. Here the CDR3 DNA reads TGTGCCATCAAAGGACAGGGTCCCTACGAGCAGTACTTC. This translates into CAIKGQGPYEQYF.

V gene TRBV28 combines with J gene TRBJ1-2; TRBD1 matches at 8 bases. J was trimmed by 3 bases and V by 4 bases; bases with no gene match: 7. Germline V gives CDR1 MDHEN, CDR2 SYDVKM. This CDR3 comprises 15 residues. CDR3 protein: CASSSGQGGHYGYTF. In nucleotides, the CDR3 is TGTGCCAGCAGTTCCGGACAGGGAGGACACTATGGCTACACCTTC.

This clonotype occurred many times. This chain connects TRBV5-6 to TRBJ2-5; possibly TRBD1 or TRBD2 for D (5 bases each). This CDR3 is built from 11 residues. Germline CDR1 SGHDT, CDR2 YYEEEE. Trimming stripped 5 bases from V and 5 bases from J, with 7 bases between. CDR3 loop: CASSWGETQYF. CDR3 coding DNA: TGTGCCAGCAGTTGGGGGGAGACCCAGTACTTC.

This clonotype was recorded at least ten times. The chain employs TRBV6-2 or TRBV6-3 and TRBJ2-7; 7 nucleotides align to TRBD1. Germline V gives CDR1 MNHEY, CDR2 SVGEGT. V shed 4 bases and J 3 bases; nucleotides not matched to a gene: 0. The CDR3 runs to 12 residues. This CDR3 is CASSWTGYEQYF. Written as DNA, the CDR3 is TGTGCCAGCAGTTGGACAGGCTACGAGCAGTACTTC.

This clonotype was detected only a few times. The V and J genes are TRBV6-5 and TRBJ2-3, with D tentatively TRBD1 (6 bases). CDR3 size: 15 residues. V lost 6 bases to trimming and J lost 0 bases, with 13 bases between them. The germline V gene encodes CDR1 MNHEY and CDR2 SVGAGI. The CDR3: CASRNLGQSTDTQYF. DNA for the CDR3: TGTGCCAGCAGGAACCTAGGACAGAGCACAGATACGCAGTATTTT.

This chain joins TRBV20-1 and TRBJ1-4; no clear D. The CDR3 contains 11 residues. The V gene lost 6 bases and the J gene lost 7 bases, with 9 bases spanning the gap. The germline gives CDR1 DFQATT, CDR2 SNEGSKA (reference sequence). The CDR3 DNA is TGCAGTGCCCAGAAAGGTGAAAAACTGTTTTTT. Its translation: CSAQKGEKLFF.

The chain links TRBV5-1 to TRBJ1-1; D gene unclear. V dropped 6 bases and J dropped 1 base, with 19 bases sitting between them. The CDR3 has 16 amino acids. Germline assignment: CDR1 SGHRS and CDR2 YFSETQ. The CDR3 sequence: CASTVDGARTNTEAFF. CDR3 nucleotide sequence: TGCGCCAGCACCGTAGACGGAGCAAGGACGAACACTGAAGCTTTCTTT.

V is TRBV27 and J is TRBJ2-7; D perhaps matches TRBD1 (6 bases). Germline V gene lookup returns CDR1 MNHEY and CDR2 SMNVEV (reference sequence). Trimming removed 4 bases from V and 4 bases from J, with 11 bases in between. The CDR3 runs 13 residues. CDR3 sequence reads: CASSSRQVYEQYV. CDR3 sequence (DNA): TGTGCCAGCAGTTCGAGACAGGTATACGAGCAGTACGTC.

This sequence joins TRBV7-2 and TRBJ2-7, with 11 bases fitting TRBD1. The CDR3 runs to 15 residues. V shed 2 bases and J 3 bases; nucleotides not matched to a gene: 3. From germline, CDR1 is SGHTA and CDR2 FQGNSA. The CDR3 nucleotides read TGTGCCAGCAGCTTATCCGGGACAGGGGGCTACGAGCAGTACTTC. Its protein product is CASSLSGTGGYEQYF. The full variable domain, in which reference TRBV7-2 and TRBJ2-7 provide the parts outside the CDR3, is GAGVSQSPSNKVTEKGKDVELRCDPISGHTALYWYRQSLGQGLEFLIYFQGNSAPDKSGLPSDRFSAERTGGSVSTLTIQRTQQEDSAVYLCASSLSGTGGYEQYFGPGTRLTVT.

This clonotype was detected only a few times. The CDR3 spells CASSLGPTEETQYF. The CDR3 region has the DNA TGTGCCAGCAGCTTGGGTCCCACAGAAGAGACCCAGTACTTC. J is TRBJ2-5 and V is TRBV7-6; D gene unclear. The CDR3 is made up of 14 amino acids. Germline values: CDR1 SGHVS, CDR2 FNYEAQ. V dropped 3 bases and J dropped 3 bases, with 11 bases sitting between them.

This clonotype has more than one count but fewer than ten. The V call is TRBV5-1, the J call TRBJ1-3; D is unresolved. The germline V and J ends were trimmed by 2 bases and 4 bases, with 13 bases remaining between them. CDR3 length: 15 residues. The germline V gene encodes CDR1 SGHRS and CDR2 YFSETQ. CDR3 in DNA: TGCGCCAGCAGCTTCGGTCAGGCGGCGGGAAACACCATATATTTT. Its translation is CASSFGQAAGNTIYF. Full variable domain (outside the CDR3, taken from reference TRBV5-1 and TRBJ1-3): KAGVTQTPRYLIKTRGQQVTLSCSPISGHRSVSWYQQTPGQGLQFLFEYFSETQRNKGNFPGRFSGRQFSNSRSEMNVSTLELGDSALYLCASSFGQAAGNTIYFGEGSWLTVV.

The chain combines TRBV15 with TRBJ2-7, with 7 nucleotides matching TRBD1. Germline assignment: CDR1 LNHNV and CDR2 YYDKDF (reference sequence). J lost 5 bases, V lost 5 bases, and 12 bases had no gene match. This CDR3 contains 15 residues. CDR3 residues: CATSLDRGQANEQYF. The CDR3 DNA sequence: TGTGCCACCAGCTTAGATAGAGGACAGGCGAACGAGCAGTACTTC.